This T cell receptor beta chain came from a study of breast tumors, draining lymph nodes, adjacent tissues. The lymph nodes were axillary draining lymph nodes from breast cancer patients. Study observations and caveats: The data were judged consistent with most tumor T cells coming from lymph node and expanding in tumor. Luminal-like breast cancer showed significantly greater tumor-nontumor repertoire similarity than basal-like breast cancer did. Compared with lymph nodes, tumors were less diverse; compared with nontumor tissue, more.

This clonotype was observed a few times. What it binds is unknown. The CDR3 consists of 16 residues. V dropped 2 bases and J dropped 0 bases, with 11 bases sitting between them. Germline V CDR1 and CDR2: SGHVS, FNYEAQ. TCRdb re-called the multiplex PCR reads with MiXCR, one entry per CDR3 protein. The sample records approximately 130,000 distinct CDR3 sequences, 21% being singletons. The receptor comes from a female donor with breast cancer. Some clones in this sample may be carry-over from other donors' samples. The sequenced sample consisted of axillary lymph node tissue. The rearrangement links TRBV7-6 to TRBJ1-3, with D perhaps TRBD1 (6 bases). The chain's CDR3 is CASSLRGQSSGNTIYF. DNA of the CDR3: TGTGCCAGCAGCTTAAGAGGACAGAGCTCTGGAAACACCATATATTTT.